The 28 T cell receptor beta chains given below trace back to one sample, sequenced in a study of identical twins. TCRdb redid the calling of the 5' RACE reads with MiXCR, one entry per CDR3 protein. The sample contains 1.5 million to 2 million distinct CDR3 sequences, more than 30% of which appear only once. Sequencing was carried out using cord blood. These receptors came from a newborn girl in good health.

This clonotype was observed many times. The V and J genes are TRBV20-1 and TRBJ2-3; possibly TRBD1 or TRBD2 for D (7 bases each). The CDR3 covers 12 residues. The V end lost 4 bases, the J end lost 5 bases, and 10 bases lay between the germline ends. Looked up from germline, CDR1 is DFQATT and CDR2 is SNEGSKA (reference sequence). The CDR3 region has the DNA TGCAGTGCTATCAGGGGGGGAGATACGCAGTATTTT. It translates to CSAIRGGDTQYF.

This clonotype was picked up a small number of times. The J gene is TRBJ2-7, the V gene TRBV11-2; 9 bases line up with TRBD1. Trimming took 5 bases from V and 7 from J; bases not matched to a gene: 12. CDR3 length equals 15 residues. The germline CDR1 and CDR2 sequences are SGHAT and FQNNGV. CDR3 sequence reads: CASSAPGQGYNEQYF. Here the CDR3 DNA reads TGTGCCAGCAGCGCGCCGGGACAGGGCTACAATGAGCAGTACTTC.

V usage is TRBV30 and J usage is TRBJ1-1, with 8 nucleotides matching TRBD1. Germline V lookup: CDR1 GTSNPN, CDR2 SVGIG (reference sequence). The CDR3 totals 13 residues. After removal of 8 bases from V and 2 bases from J, the junction contained 7 bases not matched to a gene. Here the CDR3 DNA reads TGTGCCGGTTTGACAGGGGCCAACACTGAAGCTTTCTTT. This encodes CAGLTGANTEAFF.

This clonotype was seen more than once but under ten times. The V call is TRBV3-1, the J call TRBJ2-3; D not certain. The V gene lost 1 base and the J gene lost 2 bases, with 10 bases spanning the gap. From germline, CDR1 is LGHDT and CDR2 YNNKEL (reference sequence). The CDR3 runs 15 residues. The CDR3 DNA follows: TGTGCCAGCAGCCAAGGGGCCCCCTACACAGATACGCAGTATTTT. It specifies CASSQGAPYTDTQYF.

In this sample, this clonotype turned up a few times. The CDR3 bases are TGTGCCAGCAGTGAACATCCGAACACTGAAGCTTTCTTT. It translates to CASSEHPNTEAFF. The chain combines TRBV6-1 with TRBJ1-1; the D is unclear. CDR1 and CDR2 from the germline V gene are MNHNS and SASEGT. The CDR3 contains 13 residues. V lost 2 bases and J lost 1, with 5 bases in between.

This clonotype was seen a handful of times. The V and J genes are TRBV29-1 and TRBJ2-7; the D is unclear. The germline V gene encodes CDR1 SQVTM and CDR2 ANQGSEA. Between the trimmed V and J ends, which lost 3 bases and 3 bases, there was a span of 9 bases. The CDR3 runs 12 residues. CDR3 sequence reads: CSVEVASYEQYF. As DNA, the CDR3 is TGCAGCGTTGAGGTGGCGAGCTACGAGCAGTACTTC.

In its sample, this clonotype was seen a few times. This sequence joins TRBV6-5 and TRBJ1-4, with D unresolved. V lost 7 bases, J lost 8 bases, and 8 bases lay in between. Germline CDR1 and CDR2: MNHEY and SVGAGI. The CDR3 totals 11 residues. CDR3 sequence: CASKTNEKLFF. DNA for the CDR3: TGTGCCAGCAAAACGAACGAAAAACTGTTTTTT.

Note on this clonotype: A much more abundant neighbour one base away suggests this may be a read error. V usage is TRBV14 and J usage is TRBJ2-1; TRBD2 matches 8 bases. The CDR3 covers 14 residues. Germline loops: CDR1 SGHDN, CDR2 FVKESK. Germline trimming cut 3 bases from V and 5 bases from J; bases unmatched to any gene: 3. The CDR3 sequence is CASSHGLAHNEQFF. CDR3 nucleotide sequence: TGTGCCAGCAGCCACGGACTAGCCCACAATGAGCAGTTCTTC.

This clonotype has a handful of counts. The chain couples TRBV4-2 to TRBJ1-6, with D possibly TRBD1 on 6 matching bases. V was pared by 3 bases and J by 8 bases, with 20 bases between. The germline V gene has CDR1 LGHNA and CDR2 YNFKEQ. The length of the CDR3 is 17 residues. The CDR3 DNA is TGTGCCAGCAGCCAGGAGGACCTCGGGGGGCTTGATTCACCCCTCCACTTT. This gives the protein CASSQEDLGGLDSPLHF.

This clonotype has only a few counts. The genes are TRBV27 and TRBJ2-1, with D perhaps TRBD1 (5 bases). The germline gives CDR1 MNHEY, CDR2 SMNVEV (reference sequence). The CDR3 sequence is 15 residues long. The ends were cut back, 3 bases at V and 5 bases at J, with 14 bases in the middle. This chain's CDR3 is CASSFPSRANNEQFF. CDR3 nucleotides: TGTGCCAGCAGTTTTCCGAGCAGGGCCAACAATGAGCAGTTCTTC.

This clonotype was recorded many times. The rearrangement joins TRBV3-1 to TRBJ2-5, with no clear D. The CDR3 runs 12 residues. The V gene's germline CDR1 is LGHDT and CDR2 YNNKEL (reference sequence). Trimming shortened V by 0 bases and J by 5 bases, and 4 bases separated the two germline ends. CDR3 bases: TGTGCCAGCAGCCAAGAGCCGGAGACCCAGTACTTC. It codes for CASSQEPETQYF.

The chain joins TRBV20-1 to TRBJ1-2; 8 bases agree with TRBD1. With V trimmed by 4 bases and J by 4 bases, 8 bases remained unmatched. This CDR3 region has 14 residues. CDR1 DFQATT and CDR2 SNEGSKA come from the germline V gene (reference sequence). As DNA, the CDR3 is TGCAGTGCTACCAAGGGACAGGACCTCTATGGCTACACCTTC. Protein product: CSATKGQDLYGYTF.

This clonotype has more than one count but fewer than ten. This chain links TRBV5-1 with TRBJ2-4, with D possibly matching TRBD1 (5 bases). CDR3 length equals 15 residues. The germline CDR1 and CDR2 sequences are SGHRS and YFSETQ. V lost 0 bases and J lost 6, with 13 bases in between. CDR3 nucleotides: TGCGCCAGCAGCTTGGGTGGGCAGACAGCAAACATTCAGTACTTC. This gives the protein CASSLGGQTANIQYF.

The chain employs TRBV7-9 and TRBJ1-4; 8 bases line up with TRBD1. The germline V gene encodes CDR1 SEHNR and CDR2 FQNEAQ (reference sequence). V lost 6 bases and J lost 5; bases outside the gene matches: 5. The CDR3 loop spans 14 amino acids. This chain's CDR3 is CASRSRGPNEKLFF. DNA for the CDR3: TGTGCCAGCAGGTCCAGGGGGCCCAATGAAAAACTGTTTTTT.

This clonotype came up many times. This rearrangement joins TRBV6-6 to TRBJ2-3; unclear D gene. The germline V gene has CDR1 MNHNY and CDR2 SVGAGI (reference sequence). Trimming removed 7 bases at V and 0 bases at J, with 11 bases between. The CDR3 sequence is 14 residues long. CDR3 sequence reads: CASTPLTSTDTQYF. The DNA for the CDR3 is TGTGCCAGCACCCCCCTGACTAGCACAGATACGCAGTATTTT.

This clonotype appeared a few times. The V call is TRBV5-1, the J call TRBJ2-1, with D possibly called TRBD1 or TRBD2 (5 bases each). Germline CDR1 is SGHRS and CDR2 is YFSETQ. This CDR3 is built from 17 residues. Trimming shortened V by 4 bases and J by 0 bases, and 17 bases separated the two germline ends. The CDR3 coding sequence is TGCGCCAGCAGCCTCTTCGGGACCTCCAGCTCCTACAATGAGCAGTTCTTC. It codes for CASSLFGTSSSYNEQFF.

This clonotype was seen only a few times. The chain joins TRBV20-1 to TRBJ1-2, with a weak D call TRBD1 (5 bases). The CDR3 has 14 residues. CDR1 and CDR2 (germline): DFQATT, SNEGSKA (reference sequence). V lost 2 bases, J lost 2 bases, and 12 bases lay in between. CDR3 nucleotide sequence: TGCAGTGCTAGACCCGGCAGGGCCAACTATGGCTACACCTTC. It encodes CSARPGRANYGYTF.

The table lists this clonotype with a few counts. The V gene is TRBV3-1, the J gene TRBJ2-7; the D gene is possibly TRBD2 (6 bases). The CDR3 spans 15 residues. Trimming stripped 4 bases from V and 0 bases from J, with 13 bases between. Germline values: CDR1 LGHDT, CDR2 YNNKEL (reference sequence). As DNA, the CDR3 is TGTGCCAGCAGCCCAGGACTACTATACTCCTACGAGCAGTACTTC. Translation: CASSPGLLYSYEQYF.

This clonotype showed up just a few times. The rearrangement uses TRBV7-9 and TRBJ2-2; D perhaps matches TRBD2 (5 bases). The CDR3 runs 19 residues. V dropped 0 bases and J dropped 0 bases, with 17 bases sitting between them. Germline lookup yields CDR1 SEHNR and CDR2 FQNEAQ (reference sequence). The CDR3 nucleotides are TGTGCCAGCAGCTTAGCTTGGCGGGTCCAGACCGCGAACACCGGGGAGCTGTTTTTT. Amino acids: CASSLAWRVQTANTGELFF.

In its sample, this clonotype was seen a few times. This rearrangement joins TRBV12-3 or TRBV12-4 to TRBJ2-3, with D unclear. This CDR3 has 15 amino acids. With 0 bases removed from V and 0 bases from J, the gap between germline ends came to 7 bases. CDR3 residues: CASSLALGSTDTQYF. The CDR3 nucleotides are TGTGCCAGCAGTTTAGCGTTAGGGAGCACAGATACGCAGTATTTT.

In its sample, this clonotype was seen a few times. The rearrangement joins TRBV10-3 to TRBJ2-5, with D tentatively TRBD1 (6 bases). The CDR3 has 14 amino acids. The V gene's germline CDR1 is ENHRY and CDR2 SYGVKD. Trimming took 6 bases from V and 11 from J, leaving 22 bases between them. The CDR3, as DNA: TGTGCCATCAGCCCTTCAGACAGGTCTGGAGAGCAGTACTTC. This translates into CAISPSDRSGEQYF.

There are a few counts of this clonotype. At one of its ends the junction is not consistent with the germline gene, which may arise from a read error. The rearrangement uses TRBV10-3 and TRBJ1-6; 7 nucleotides agree with TRBD1. CDR1 and CDR2 from the germline V gene are ENHRY and SYGVKD. CDR3 length: 12 amino acids. The CDR3 spells CAISTGESPPHF. As DNA, the CDR3 is TGTGCCATCAGTACAGGGGAATCACCCCCCCACTTT.

The CDR3 sequence: CASRAGLADLYNEQFF. The CDR3 DNA follows: TGTGCCAGCAGGGCAGGGCTAGCGGACTTATACAATGAGCAGTTCTTC. This chain uses TRBV7-9 with TRBJ2-1; 7 nucleotides line up with TRBD2. There are 16 residues in the CDR3. Germline trimming cut 6 bases from V and 4 bases from J; bases unmatched to any gene: 12. The V gene's germline CDR1 is SEHNR and CDR2 FQNEAQ (reference sequence).

This clonotype was picked up a small number of times. This CDR3 is CASSQVYRGSDEKLFF. The CDR3 DNA is TGCGCCAGCAGCCAAGTATACAGGGGGTCGGATGAAAAACTGTTTTTT. The chain uses TRBV4-1 and TRBJ1-4; TRBD1 aligns across 8 bases. V trimming: 1 base; J trimming: 6 bases; junction bases outside the gene matches: 7. In germline, CDR1 is MGHRA, CDR2 YSYEKL. The CDR3 spans 16 residues.

This clonotype was detected a few times. The chain has TRBV6-5 and TRBJ2-6, with TRBD1 identical over 7 bases. The V gene's germline CDR1 is MNHEY and CDR2 SVGAGI. The CDR3 spans 15 residues. The junction had 2 bases not matched to a gene; V was cut back by 6 bases and J by 0 bases. CDR3 DNA sequence: TGTGCCAGCAGGGGACAGTTCTCTGGGGCCAACGTCCTGACTTTC. As protein: CASRGQFSGANVLTF.

The J gene is TRBJ2-7, the V gene TRBV6-6; D is unresolved. This CDR3 is 13 amino acids long. Trimming cost V 7 bases and J 3 bases, with 13 bases left between them. From germline, CDR1 is MNHNY and CDR2 SVGAGI (reference sequence). The CDR3 region has the DNA TGTGCCAGCACCCCAAGGCCCCTCTACGAGCAGTACTTC. Protein sequence: CASTPRPLYEQYF.

This clonotype was seen a few times. Here the CDR3 reads CASSDGRRTHGYTF. The CDR3 coding sequence is TGTGCCAGCAGTGACGGACGCCGGACCCATGGCTACACCTTC. This chain joins TRBV6-1 and TRBJ1-2; D is undetermined. The CDR3 runs to 14 residues. Germline CDR1 is MNHNS and CDR2 is SASEGT. V was pared by 3 bases and J by 6 bases, with 14 bases between.

This clonotype showed up many times. CDR3 nucleotides: TGCGCCAGCAGCCAACCCGGGACAGGGACAACGTTCTATGGCTACACCTTC. Protein sequence: CASSQPGTGTTFYGYTF. V is TRBV4-1 and J is TRBJ1-2; TRBD1 agrees at 9 bases. After removal of 2 bases from V and 4 bases from J, the junction contained 11 bases not matched to a gene. Germline V gives CDR1 MGHRA, CDR2 YSYEKL. There are 17 residues in the CDR3.